The next 25 T cell receptor beta chains were all read from a single sample in a study of tumor and adjacent non-tumor tissue in lung cancer. The template was RNA from unsorted bulk tissue. A modified ARM-PCR protocol with three rounds of nested PCR amplified TCRbeta. TCRdb re-analysed the multiplex PCR reads in MiXCR, keeping a single row per CDR3 protein. In the table there are tens of thousands of distinct CDR3 sequences, around 74% of which are singletons. The source material was lung tumor tissue. These receptors were collected from a woman aged 45-60 years with non-small cell lung cancer.

As to this clonotype: Relative to the germline gene, one junction end is altered; a read error may explain this. The chain recombines TRBV4-1 with TRBJ2-2; 9 nucleotides align to TRBD1. CDR3 length: 17 residues. Germline CDR1 MGHRA, CDR2 YSYEKL. CDR3 coding DNA: TGCGCCGGCAGCCCCTTGGGACAGGGTGGTAGTACCGGGGAGCTGTTTTTT. Translating gives CAGSPLGQGGSTGELFF.

Regarding this clonotype: The junction departs from the called germline gene at one end, perhaps through a read error. The V call is TRBV7-9, the J call TRBJ2-1, with D unresolved. Germline CDR1 is SEHNR and CDR2 is FQNEAQ (reference sequence). The CDR3 spans 16 residues. CDR3: CANSLAPLHPYNEQFF. The CDR3 DNA reads as TGTGCCAACAGCTTAGCACCTCTCCACCCCTACAATGAACAGTTCTTC.

On this clonotype: A read error may explain this, as a much larger clone is one base away. The chain has TRBV5-1 and TRBJ2-3, with no clear D. This CDR3 spans 14 amino acids. Trimming cost V 0 bases and J 4 bases, with 9 bases left between them. CDR1 SGHRS and CDR2 YFSETQ come from the germline V gene. In DNA form, the CDR3 reads TGCGCCAGCAGCTTGGGGATTACGGCAGATACGCAGTATTTT. It is translated as CASSLGITADTQYF.

This clonotype was counted a single time. A junction end diverges from the germline sequence, so it may reflect a read error. The chain links TRBV4-1 to TRBJ2-1; TRBD2 aligns across 8 bases. Germline V lookup: CDR1 MGHRA, CDR2 YSYEKL. This CDR3 is 13 amino acids long. The CDR3 reads CASSQERGLDKFF. CDR3 sequence (DNA): TGCGCCAGCAGTCAAGAAAGGGGACTAGACAAGTTCTTC.

The rearrangement uses TRBV6-5 and TRBJ1-2; D is ambiguous. There are 11 residues in the CDR3. Deletions cut 6 bases from V and 6 bases from J, with 8 bases between. Germline values: CDR1 MNHEY, CDR2 SVGAGI. The CDR3, as DNA: TGTGCCAGCAGATACGGTGATGGCTACACCTTC. Translation gives CASRYGDGYTF.

In this sample, this clonotype turned up once. The conserved phenylalanine or tryptophan is not found at the CDR3 terminus, so this likely reflects a read error. The rearrangement uses TRBV5-5 and TRBJ2-7, with no clear D. Trimming took off 4 bases at V and 3 bases at J, with 14 bases between the two ends. CDR1 is SGHKS, CDR2 YYEKEE, per germline (reference sequence). This CDR3 spans 14 amino acids. In DNA, the CDR3 is TGTGCCAGCAGCCTAACGACGGGTTTCTACGAGCAGTACCTC. It encodes CASSLTTGFYEQYL.

About this clonotype: The junction departs from germline at one end; a sequencing error may be responsible. CDR3: CASSYSGSRGLGERYF. The CDR3 bases are TGTGCCAGCAGTTACTCAGGGTCTAGAGGGCTGGGGGAGCGGTACTTC. This chain links TRBV6-5 with TRBJ2-7; D may match TRBD1 or TRBD2 (5 bases each). CDR1 and CDR2 (germline): MNHEY, SVGAGI. This CDR3 is 16 amino acids long.

About this clonotype itself: The germline gene is not matched at one end of the junction; a read error may be the cause. V and J are TRBV28 and TRBJ2-7; TRBD1 or TRBD2 may be the D gene (5 bases each). Germline-derived CDR1 and CDR2 are MDHEN and SYDVKM. This CDR3 has 17 amino acids. The CDR3 reads CASSFSLGQADSYEHYF. CDR3 nucleotides: TGTGCCAGCAGTTTCTCCCTTGGACAAGCGGACTCCTACGAGCACTACTTC.

This chain uses TRBV14 with TRBJ2-1; 7 positions agree with TRBD2. The CDR3 has 14 residues. Germline V gene sequence: CDR1 SGHDN, CDR2 FVKESK. Germline trimming cut 0 bases from V and 12 bases from J; bases unmatched to any gene: 8. Written as DNA, the CDR3 is TGTGCCAGCAGCCAAGAACGACAAACGGGGGGGCAGTTCTTC. Encoded protein: CASSQERQTGGQFF.

Concerning this clonotype: This may come from a read error, since a much larger clone is one base off. This chain links TRBV4-2 with TRBJ2-3; unclear D gene. This CDR3 region has 15 residues. The germline V gene has CDR1 LGHNA and CDR2 YNFKEQ. The CDR3 nucleotides are TGTGCCAGCAGCCCCTCCATAGTAAGGGCGGATAGGCAGTATTTT. Residues: CASSPSIVRADRQYF.

Notes on this clonotype: A much larger clone differs by one base, so this may be a read error. The rearrangement links TRBV20-1 to TRBJ2-2; TRBD1 or TRBD2 may be the D gene (7 bases each). V was shortened by 5 bases and J by 5 bases, with 15 bases between the two germline ends. CDR1 and CDR2 (germline): DFQATT, SNEGSKA (reference sequence). The CDR3 is 14 residues long. The CDR3 sequence: CSAGRGGPTGELFF. The CDR3 coding sequence is TGCAGTGCTGGCAGGGGGGGGCCTACCGGGGAGCTGTTTTTT.

V is TRBV11-1 and J is TRBJ2-1; the match to TRBD2 covers 15 bases. The J call is doubtful: the DNA matches TRBJ2-7 better. This CDR3 has 14 amino acids. Germline values: CDR1 SGHAT, CDR2 FQDESV (reference sequence). The CDR3: CASNTGLAGGLQYF. DNA of the CDR3: TGTGCCAGCAACACAGGACTAGCGGGAGGGTTGCAGTACTTC.

As concerns this clonotype: Given a much more abundant clone one base away, this may be a read error. This sequence joins TRBV6-5 and TRBJ1-1; a possible D gene is TRBD1 (6 bases). V lost 4 bases and J 4 bases, leaving 16 bases between the germline ends. CDR1 is MNHEY and CDR2 is SVGAGI in the germline V gene. The CDR3 has 15 amino acids. The CDR3 here is CASSCSSQGSTEAFF. The CDR3 DNA is TGTGCCAGCAGTTGCTCGAGTCAGGGGAGCACTGAAGCTTTCTTT.

As concerns this clonotype: An end of the junction differs from the germline gene, which may be a read error. V gene TRBV6-1 combines with J gene TRBJ1-1; D perhaps matches TRBD1 (5 bases). CDR1 and CDR2 (germline): MNHNS, SASEGT. CDR3 length: 16 amino acids. DNA of the CDR3: TGTGCCAGCAGTGACCACTGGGAAGGGGTGAACACTGGAGCTTTCTTT. It yields the protein CASSDHWEGVNTGAFF.

This clonotype was counted between two and nine times. This may come from a read error, since a much larger clone is one base off. DNA of the CDR3: TGTGCCGGCAGTTTAAGGCAGCTTACCTACGAGCAGTACTTC. This sequence encodes CAGSLRQLTYEQYF. The V call is TRBV28, the J call TRBJ2-7; D remains ambiguous. Germline CDR1 and CDR2: MDHEN and SYDVKM. The CDR3 has 14 amino acids.

This clonotype was seen once. One end of the junction does not line up with germline, which may come from a read error. The gene calls are TRBV10-2 and TRBJ2-3; weak D call: TRBD2 (5 bases). Looked up from germline, CDR1 is WSHSY and CDR2 is SAAADI. CDR3 length: 11 amino acids. The CDR3: CTSSSADTQYF. CDR3 DNA: TGCACCAGCAGTAGCGCTGATACGCAGTATTTT.

Comments on this clonotype: Lacking the conserved final phenylalanine or tryptophan, this CDR3 likely reflects a read error. No DNA is shown, since the ends of the CDR3 on it are uncertain; the CDR3 is the one TCRdb lists. The chain employs TRBV6-5 and TRBJ2-7; the D call in the table, TRBD2, was not verified against the DNA. The CDR3 has 15 amino acids, counting both end residues. Per the germline V gene, CDR1 is MNHEY and CDR2 is SVGAGI. CDR3: CASKTSGSVTYEQYL.

A note on this clonotype: The junction differs from germline at one of its ends, possibly a read error. The chain recombines TRBV12-3 or TRBV12-4 with TRBJ2-1; D not certain. This CDR3 is 11 amino acids long. CDR3 protein: CASNLRGEQFF. The CDR3 DNA sequence: TGTGCTAGCAACTTGCGAGGAGAACAGTTCTTC.

Notes on this clonotype: Likely a read error: the CDR3 ends without its conserved phenylalanine or tryptophan. J is TRBJ2-7 and V is TRBV12-3 or TRBV12-4; D not resolved. The V and J ends lost 5 bases and 7 bases respectively, with 15 bases between them. The CDR3 length is 13 residues. The CDR3 sequence: CASSPDRLREQYY. CDR3 in DNA: TGTGCCAGCAGTCCAGACCGGCTTCGGGAGCAGTACTAC.

Comments on this clonotype: A read error may explain this, as a much larger clone is one base away. V is TRBV28 and J is TRBJ1-2; D remains unclear. Germline V gene sequence: CDR1 MDHEN, CDR2 SYDVKM. V gave up 2 bases and J gave up 6 bases, with 4 bases separating them. This CDR3 has 11 amino acids. The CDR3 DNA sequence: TGTGCCAGCAGTTTAAACAATGGCTACACCTTC. It codes for CASSLNNGYTF.

The gene calls are TRBV11-2 and TRBJ2-7; D is perhaps TRBD2 (6 bases). From germline, CDR1 is SGHAT and CDR2 FQNNGV. With 5 bases removed from V and 7 bases from J, the gap between germline ends came to 21 bases. The CDR3 sequence is 15 residues long. CDR3 DNA sequence: TGTGCCAGCAGCCCCCTCGGGACTGGCATTTATGAGCAGTACTTC. This encodes CASSPLGTGIYEQYF.

The chain joins TRBV7-3 to TRBJ2-5; possibly TRBD1 for D (6 bases). The ends were cut back, 1 base at V and 5 bases at J, with 11 bases in the middle. The CDR3 sequence is 14 residues long. Germline V lookup: CDR1 SGHTA, CDR2 FQGTGA. CDR3: CASSLIGGEETQYF. The CDR3 DNA reads as TGTGCCAGCAGCTTAATAGGGGGTGAGGAGACCCAGTACTTC. The full variable domain, its missing parts supplied by reference TRBV7-3 and TRBJ2-5, is GAGVSQTPSNKVTEKGKYVELRCDPISGHTALYWYRQSLGQGPEFLIYFQGTGAADDSGLPNDRFFAVRPEGSVSTLKIQRTERGDSAVYLCASSLIGGEETQYFGPGTRLLVL.

Turning to this clonotype: Mismatch with germline at one junction end may stem from a read error. The rearrangement joins TRBV4-1 to TRBJ2-2; D remains ambiguous. The CDR3 covers 13 residues. The germline gives CDR1 MGHRA, CDR2 YSYEKL. The CDR3 sequence is CASHAMDTGELFF. The CDR3 nucleotides are TGTGCCAGCCATGCCATGGACACCGGGGAGCTGTTTTTT.

J is TRBJ2-1 and V is TRBV11-2; possibly TRBD2 for D (6 bases). CDR1 is SGHAT and CDR2 is FQNNGV in the germline V gene. The CDR3 consists of 14 residues. CDR3 bases: TGTACTAGCAGCTTTGTCAGTGCCGACAATGAGCAGTTCTTC. As protein: CTSSFVSADNEQFF.

As regards this clonotype: The junction shows a germline mismatch at one end, possibly a read error. The chain couples TRBV20-1 to TRBJ2-7; 7 positions match TRBD2. This CDR3 comprises 16 residues. Germline CDR1 reads DFQATT; CDR2 reads SNEGSKA (reference sequence). The CDR3 is CSASFPRRSGNYEQYF. The CDR3 DNA reads as TGCAGTGCTAGTTTCCCCCGGCGAAGCGGGAACTACGAGCAATACTTC.